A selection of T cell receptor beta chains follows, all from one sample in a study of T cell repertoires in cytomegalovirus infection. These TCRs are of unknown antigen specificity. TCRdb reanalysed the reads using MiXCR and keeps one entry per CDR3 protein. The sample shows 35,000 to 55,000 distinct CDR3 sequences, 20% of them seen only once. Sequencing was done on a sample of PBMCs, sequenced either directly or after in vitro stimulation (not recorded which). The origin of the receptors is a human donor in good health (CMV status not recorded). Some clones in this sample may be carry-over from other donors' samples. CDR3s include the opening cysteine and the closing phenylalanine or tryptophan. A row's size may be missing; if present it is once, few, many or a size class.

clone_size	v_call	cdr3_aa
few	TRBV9	CASSGTSGRGYNEQFF
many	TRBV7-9	CASSLKGGPAYEQYF
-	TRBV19	CASKRDRDTGELFF
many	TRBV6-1	CASYFSSVGGPNYEQFF
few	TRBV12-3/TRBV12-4	CASSRGQVFNYGYTF
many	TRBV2	CASSEYGGRIGEAFF
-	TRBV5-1	CASSPWLGREQYF
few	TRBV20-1	CSATPSMAYNEQFF
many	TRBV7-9	CASSLQDRGKTEAFF
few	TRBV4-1	CASSQDWGAGTGGIDTQYF
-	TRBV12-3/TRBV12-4	CASRYPGGGEAFF
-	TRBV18	CASSPRAKDTQYF
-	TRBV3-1	CASSHLAGGSYNEQFF
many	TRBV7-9	CASSQGLAPYEQYF
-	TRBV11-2	CASSSLAGGAGELFF
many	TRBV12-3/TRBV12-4	CASSLDRGSQPQHF
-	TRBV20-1	CSARDRAGWDSPRQFF
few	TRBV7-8	CASSLAQNYGYTF
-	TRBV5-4	CASSSSRGRADTQYF
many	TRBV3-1	CASSQRLAGGGADTQYF
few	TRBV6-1	CASSDPSGRSTDTQYF
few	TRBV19	CASSRTGGSNQPQHF
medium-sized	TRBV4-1	CASSPSGGVGAVYGYTF
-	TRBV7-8	CASSLFYQETQYF
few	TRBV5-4	CASSFTGTDTQYF
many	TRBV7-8	CASSLGVNRGTEAFF
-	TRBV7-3	CASSWGGNTEAFF
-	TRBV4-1	CASSSEPGVREKLFF
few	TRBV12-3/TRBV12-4	CASGPGDAQETQYF
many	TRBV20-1	CSARVGTSGHYEQYF
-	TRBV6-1	CATITPSITQYF
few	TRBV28	CASSTPGRLAQHF
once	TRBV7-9	CASSPTTTDTGELFF